The T cell receptor beta chain under discussion was sequenced for a study of blood T cells in healthy people across ages. Around 9.5 milliliters of peripheral blood were drawn from each donor. PBMCs, at least 6 million per sample, were isolated. At least 5.5 micrograms of total RNA were extracted per sample. A sample-barcoded 5' primer and a J-beta primer mix were used in a second PCR of roughly 7 to 11 cycles. There were at least 3 million CDR3-containing paired-end reads obtained from each sample. MiXCR, applied by TCRdb to the 5' RACE reads, yields one record per CDR3 protein. Of over 1,300,000 distinct CDR3 sequences listed, roughly 60% are singletons. The sequence derives from a young man in good health. The specimen sequenced was blood.

The CDR3 DNA sequence: TGTGCCAGCAGCTTAGAAAGACTGAACTCCTATGGCTACACCTTC. This encodes CASSLERLNSYGYTF. The chain is built from TRBV7-2 and TRBJ1-2; D unresolved. V shed 1 base and J shed 4 bases, with 13 bases lying between them. The V gene's germline CDR1 is SGHTA and CDR2 FQGNSA. This CDR3 has 15 amino acids. Variable domain in full (rest from reference TRBV7-2 and TRBJ1-2): GAGVSQSPSNKVTEKGKDVELRCDPISGHTALYWYRQSLGQGLEFLIYFQGNSAPDKSGLPSDRFSAERTGGSVSTLTIQRTQQEDSAVYLCASSLERLNSYGYTFGSGTRLTVV.